The 16 T cell receptor beta chains below come from one sample, sequenced in a study of blood T cell repertoires in COVID-19. Profiling relied on immunoSEQ multiplex PCR, and the TCRdb table lists in-frame clones only, not all of them. Of about 270,000 clones in the sample, over 80% are singletons; the top ten hold roughly 4%. Sequenced sample: PBMCs or T cells enriched from blood (not recorded which). The receptor set was obtained from a woman in her twenties or thirties with acute COVID-19.

The gene calls are TRBV4-1 and TRBJ2-2; D possibly corresponds to TRBD2 (6 bases). CDR1 is MGHRA, CDR2 YSYEKL, per germline. Trimming took 0 bases from V and 0 from J, leaving 17 bases between them. The CDR3 runs to 19 residues. In DNA, the CDR3 is TGCGCCAGCAGCCAAGAAGAAGGGGACTCGCTTACGAACACCGGGGAGCTGTTTTTT. As protein: CASSQEEGDSLTNTGELFF.

This clone was counted between two and nine times. The gene calls are TRBV29-1 and TRBJ2-7, with D unclear. This CDR3 is built from 13 residues. The V end was cut by 0 bases, the J end by 4 bases, with 10 bases between. Germline V lookup: CDR1 SQVTM, CDR2 ANQGSEA. CDR3 in amino acids: CSVEDGTRYEQYF. The CDR3 DNA reads as TGCAGCGTTGAAGACGGTACGAGATACGAGCAGTACTTC.

The genes are TRBV6-5 and TRBJ1-1; no clear D gene. This CDR3 contains 15 residues. The germline V and J ends were trimmed by 6 bases and 1 base, with 15 bases remaining between them. CDR1 MNHEY and CDR2 SVGAGI come from the germline V gene. The CDR3, as DNA: TGTGCCAGCAGCCGAACGGAGGGAGGGAACACTGAAGCTTTCTTT. This codes for CASSRTEGGNTEAFF.

The chain carries TRBV4-1 and TRBJ1-4; no reliable D call. Germline CDR1 and CDR2: MGHRA and YSYEKL. Trimming took 4 bases from V and 8 from J, leaving 14 bases between them. This CDR3 region has 14 residues. The CDR3 nucleotides read TGCGCCAGCAGCCCGCGCGACGGCGGGGAAAAACTGTTTTTT. Translation gives CASSPRDGGEKLFF.

This chain joins TRBV18 and TRBJ2-2, with 7 bases lining up with TRBD1. Per the germline V gene, CDR1 is KGHSH and CDR2 is LQKENI. The CDR3 consists of 16 residues. V gave up 2 bases and J gave up 3 bases; unmatched junction bases: 6. The CDR3 sequence: CASSPTGVSYTGELFF. CDR3 in DNA: TGTGCCAGCTCACCAACAGGGGTGTCATACACCGGGGAGCTGTTTTTT.

This sequence joins TRBV7-9 and TRBJ2-5, with 7 bases that match TRBD1. CDR1 is SEHNR, CDR2 FQNEAQ, per germline (reference sequence). CDR3 size: 12 residues. After removal of 6 bases from V and 5 bases from J, the junction contained 3 bases not matched to a gene. CDR3 DNA sequence: TGTGCCAGCAGGGGACAGTTCGAGACCCAGTACTTC. As protein: CASRGQFETQYF.

The CDR3 DNA reads as TGTGCCAGCAGTTACTCGAGTGCGGGGACCAAGCGAACTTTCTTT. Protein product: CASSYSSAGTKRTFF. J is TRBJ1-1 and V is TRBV6-5, with D maybe TRBD1 (5 bases). The CDR3 is made up of 15 amino acids. CDR1 MNHEY and CDR2 SVGAGI come from the germline V gene. V lost 0 bases to trimming and J lost 12 bases, with 20 bases between them.

V is TRBV5-4 and J is TRBJ2-2; 9 nucleotides agree with TRBD2. J gave up 4 bases and V 4 bases, and 8 bases lay outside the gene matches. Germline CDR1 reads SGHNT; CDR2 reads YYREEE (reference sequence). The CDR3 runs 16 residues. The CDR3 protein is CASSTGVAGVTGELFF. In nucleotides, the CDR3 is TGTGCCAGCAGCACCGGGGTAGCGGGGGTCACCGGGGAGCTGTTTTTT.

The rearrangement links TRBV14 to TRBJ1-1; tentative D call: TRBD1 (5 bases). This CDR3 has 17 amino acids. Germline values: CDR1 SGHDN, CDR2 FVKESK. The V end lost 3 bases, the J end lost 3 bases, and 20 bases lay between the germline ends. The CDR3 here is CASSHPRWVGQDTEAFF. The DNA for the CDR3 is TGTGCCAGCAGCCACCCCCGGTGGGTCGGACAAGACACTGAAGCTTTCTTT.

The chain is built from TRBV5-1 and TRBJ1-3; a possible D gene is TRBD1 (6 bases). This CDR3 contains 15 residues. V was clipped by 6 bases and J by 0 bases, with 13 bases between them. Germline V gene lookup returns CDR1 SGHRS and CDR2 YFSETQ. The CDR3 bases are TGCGCCAGCACCGAACAGGGAAGCTCTGGAAACACCATATATTTT. Protein sequence: CASTEQGSSGNTIYF.

The rearrangement joins TRBV5-4 to TRBJ2-5, with 9 bases matching TRBD2. J lost 3 bases, V lost 3 bases, and 9 bases had no gene match. Germline lookup yields CDR1 SGHNT and CDR2 YYREEE (reference sequence). The CDR3 has 16 amino acids. The CDR3 loop is CASSSPYSGSKETQYF. CDR3 coding DNA: TGTGCCAGCAGCTCCCCCTATAGCGGGAGTAAAGAGACCCAGTACTTC.

The gene calls are TRBV7-9 and TRBJ2-7, with D maybe TRBD2 (5 bases). The V end lost 0 bases, the J end lost 3 bases, and 15 bases lay between the germline ends. This CDR3 is 16 amino acids long. The V gene's germline CDR1 is SEHNR and CDR2 FQNEAQ (reference sequence). The CDR3 nucleotides are TGTGCCAGCAGCTTAGCGATCCGATCCGGGGACTACGAGCAGTACTTC. Translating it yields CASSLAIRSGDYEQYF. Using reference TRBV7-9 and TRBJ2-7 for the parts outside the CDR3, the full variable domain is DTGVSQNPRHKITKRGQNVTFRCDPISEHNRLYWYRQTLGQGPEFLTYFQNEAQLEKSRLLSDRFSAERPKGSFSTLEIQRTEQGDSAMYLCASSLAIRSGDYEQYFGPGTRLTVT.

The chain carries TRBV28 and TRBJ2-7; D gene unclear. CDR1 is MDHEN and CDR2 is SYDVKM in the germline V gene. V gave up 6 bases and J gave up 2 bases, with 8 bases separating them. CDR3 length: 12 residues. The CDR3 is CASSLPPYEQYF. The CDR3 bases are TGTGCCAGCAGCCTTCCTCCCTACGAGCAGTACTTC.

The chain links TRBV2 to TRBJ1-1, with 7 bases that match TRBD1. Per germline, CDR1 SNHLY and CDR2 FYNNEI. The ends lost 3 bases at V and 0 bases at J; junction bases unmatched: 4. The CDR3 consists of 15 residues. The CDR3, as DNA: TGTGCCAGCAGTGACCCCCAGGGGGTGAACACTGAAGCTTTCTTT. Its protein is CASSDPQGVNTEAFF.

The V and J genes are TRBV18 and TRBJ2-7, with 8 bases lining up with TRBD2. The J segment lost 5 bases and the V segment lost 3 bases, leaving 9 bases of the junction unmatched. CDR3 length: 15 residues. Per germline, CDR1 KGHSH and CDR2 LQKENI. The CDR3 region is CASSPPGTRPHEQYF. As DNA, the CDR3 is TGTGCCAGCTCACCTCCCGGGACTAGACCCCACGAGCAGTACTTC. The entire variable domain, with the rest obtained from reference TRBV18 and TRBJ2-7, is as follows: NAGVMQNPRHLVRRRGQEARLRCSPMKGHSHVYWYRQLPEEGLKFMVYLQKENIIDESGMPKERFSAEFPKEGPSILRIQQVVRGDSAAYFCASSPPGTRPHEQYFGPGTRLTVT.

The rearrangement uses TRBV7-3 and TRBJ2-2; TRBD2 agrees at 13 bases. This CDR3 spans 17 amino acids. With 5 bases clipped from V and 4 bases from J, the junction kept 7 bases outside the gene matches. Germline V lookup: CDR1 SGHTA, CDR2 FQGTGA. CDR3 in amino acids: CASSDGLAGVGTGELFF. The CDR3 DNA follows: TGTGCCAGCAGCGATGGACTAGCGGGAGTCGGCACCGGGGAGCTGTTTTTT. Complete variable domain (other parts from reference TRBV7-3 and TRBJ2-2): GAGVSQTPSNKVTEKGKYVELRCDPISGHTALYWYRQSLGQGPEFLIYFQGTGAADDSGLPNDRFFAVRPEGSVSTLKIQRTERGDSAVYLCASSDGLAGVGTGELFFGEGSRLTVL.